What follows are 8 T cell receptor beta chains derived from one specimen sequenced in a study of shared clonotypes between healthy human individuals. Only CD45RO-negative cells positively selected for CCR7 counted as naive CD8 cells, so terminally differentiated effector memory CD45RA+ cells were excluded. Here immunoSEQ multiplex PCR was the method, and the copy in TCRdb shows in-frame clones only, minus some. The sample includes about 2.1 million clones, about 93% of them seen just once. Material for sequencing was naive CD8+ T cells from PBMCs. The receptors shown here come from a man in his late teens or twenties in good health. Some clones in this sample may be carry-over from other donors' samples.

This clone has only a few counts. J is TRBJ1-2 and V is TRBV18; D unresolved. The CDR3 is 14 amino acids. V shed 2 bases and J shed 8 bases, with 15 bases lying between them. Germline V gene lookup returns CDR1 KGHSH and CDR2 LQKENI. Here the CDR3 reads CASSPIWQIEGYTF. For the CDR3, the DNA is TGTGCCAGCTCACCAATCTGGCAGATAGAAGGCTACACCTTC.

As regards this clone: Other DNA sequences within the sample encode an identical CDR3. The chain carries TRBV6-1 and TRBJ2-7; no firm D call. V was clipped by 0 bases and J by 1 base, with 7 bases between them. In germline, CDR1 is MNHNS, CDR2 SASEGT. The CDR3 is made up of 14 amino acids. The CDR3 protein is CASSEALRSYEQYF. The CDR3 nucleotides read TGTGCCAGCAGTGAAGCGCTTCGGTCCTACGAGCAGTACTTC.

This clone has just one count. This chain's CDR3 is CASKGLDDEQYF. Written as DNA, the CDR3 is TGTGCCAGCAAAGGACTAGACGACGAGCAGTACTTC. This chain joins TRBV6-1 and TRBJ2-7, with 7 nucleotides matching TRBD2. The CDR3 has 12 amino acids. V dropped 7 bases and J dropped 5; count of bases not matched to a gene: 5. Per germline, CDR1 MNHNS and CDR2 SASEGT.

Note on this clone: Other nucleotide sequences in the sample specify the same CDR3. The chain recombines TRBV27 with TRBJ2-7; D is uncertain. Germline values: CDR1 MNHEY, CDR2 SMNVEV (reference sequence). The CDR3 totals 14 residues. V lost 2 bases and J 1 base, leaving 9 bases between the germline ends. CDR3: CASSLIRGSYEQYF. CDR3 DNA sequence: TGTGCCAGCAGTTTAATTCGAGGATCCTACGAGCAGTACTTC.

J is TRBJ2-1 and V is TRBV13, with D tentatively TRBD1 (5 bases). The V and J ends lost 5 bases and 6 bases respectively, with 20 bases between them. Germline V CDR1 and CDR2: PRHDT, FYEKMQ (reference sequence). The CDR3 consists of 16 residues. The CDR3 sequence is CASSVYRIGAPNEQFF. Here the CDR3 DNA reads TGTGCCAGCAGCGTATACCGAATTGGGGCTCCCAATGAGCAGTTCTTC.

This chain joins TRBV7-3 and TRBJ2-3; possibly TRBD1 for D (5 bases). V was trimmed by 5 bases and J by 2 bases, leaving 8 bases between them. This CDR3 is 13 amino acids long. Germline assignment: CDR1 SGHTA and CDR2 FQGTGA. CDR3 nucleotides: TGTGCCAGCAGCCCAGGGTTCACAGATACGCAGTATTTT. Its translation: CASSPGFTDTQYF. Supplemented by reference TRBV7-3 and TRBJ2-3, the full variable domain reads GAGVSQTPSNKVTEKGKYVELRCDPISGHTALYWYRQSLGQGPEFLIYFQGTGAADDSGLPNDRFFAVRPEGSVSTLKIQRTERGDSAVYLCASSPGFTDTQYFGPGTRLTVL.

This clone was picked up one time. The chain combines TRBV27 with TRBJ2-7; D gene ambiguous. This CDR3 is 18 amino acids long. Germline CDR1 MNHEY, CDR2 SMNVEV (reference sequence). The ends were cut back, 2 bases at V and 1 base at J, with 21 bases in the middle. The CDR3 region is CASSLTSPPGLGSYEQYF. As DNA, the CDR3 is TGTGCCAGCAGTTTAACCTCTCCCCCCGGATTAGGGTCCTACGAGCAGTACTTC.

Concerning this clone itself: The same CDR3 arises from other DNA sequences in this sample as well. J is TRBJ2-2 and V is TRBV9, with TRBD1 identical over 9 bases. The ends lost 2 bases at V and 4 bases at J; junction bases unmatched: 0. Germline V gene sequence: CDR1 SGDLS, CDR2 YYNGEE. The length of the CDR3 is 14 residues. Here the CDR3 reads CASSVTGGTGELFF. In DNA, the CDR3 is TGTGCCAGCAGCGTGACAGGGGGCACCGGGGAGCTGTTTTTT.